Listed below are T cell receptor beta chains from one sample, sequenced in a study of control samples from healthy donors and cancer patients. Sequenced by immunoSEQ multiplex PCR; TCRdb stores in-frame clones only, minus some. The table records 90,000 to 150,000 clones, approximately 90% of them present only once. The source material was blood. All receptors come from a middle-aged man in good health. Both conserved end residues are part of each CDR3. The order of the fields is CDR3 protein, J gene, clone size, D gene, V gene. The D gene is left open where the match is weak. Some rows have no size entry. The others give once, few or many, or a class for an expanded clone.

CDR3aa: CASSHWTRTDTQYF; j_gene: TRBJ2-3; abundance: once; d_gene: -; v_gene: TRBV5-4
CDR3aa: CASRYSNSYNSPLHF; j_gene: TRBJ1-6; abundance: few; d_gene: -; v_gene: TRBV19
CDR3aa: CASSQEHPRDTQYF; j_gene: TRBJ2-3; abundance: -; d_gene: -; v_gene: TRBV3-1/TRBV3-2
CDR3aa: CASSPPGGTKNIQYF; j_gene: TRBJ2-4; abundance: -; d_gene: TRBD2; v_gene: TRBV13
CDR3aa: CASSPSWVAGADTQYF; j_gene: TRBJ2-3; abundance: once; d_gene: TRBD2; v_gene: TRBV27
CDR3aa: CASSLGWQSGSRDTQYF; j_gene: TRBJ2-3; abundance: -; d_gene: -; v_gene: TRBV7-8
CDR3aa: CASSPLGGGYTPGANVLTF; j_gene: TRBJ2-6; abundance: -; d_gene: -; v_gene: TRBV2
CDR3aa: CASSLESGIEAFF; j_gene: TRBJ1-1; abundance: -; d_gene: -; v_gene: TRBV5-6
CDR3aa: CASSSLSFLTGELFF; j_gene: TRBJ2-2; abundance: -; d_gene: -; v_gene: TRBV5-1
CDR3aa: CASRETGGSYEQYF; j_gene: TRBJ2-7; abundance: -; d_gene: TRBD1; v_gene: TRBV2
CDR3aa: CSVLPHGGGYGYTF; j_gene: TRBJ1-2; abundance: -; d_gene: -; v_gene: TRBV29-1
CDR3aa: CASSPGGAYEQYF; j_gene: TRBJ2-7; abundance: -; d_gene: -; v_gene: TRBV7-9
CDR3aa: CASSPPGQGLYNEQFF; j_gene: TRBJ2-1; abundance: once; d_gene: TRBD1; v_gene: TRBV7-9
CDR3aa: CASSGQRFKLFF; j_gene: TRBJ1-4; abundance: -; d_gene: TRBD1; v_gene: TRBV19
CDR3aa: CASSLEQTYNSPLHF; j_gene: TRBJ1-6; abundance: -; d_gene: -; v_gene: TRBV7-6
CDR3aa: CASSYQDGRETQYF; j_gene: TRBJ2-5; abundance: few; d_gene: -; v_gene: TRBV6-5
CDR3aa: CASCLGDHINYGYTF; j_gene: TRBJ1-2; abundance: -; d_gene: -; v_gene: TRBV6-2/TRBV6-3
CDR3aa: CASSKELGETYSNQPQHF; j_gene: TRBJ1-5; abundance: -; d_gene: -; v_gene: TRBV21-1
CDR3aa: CASSPEGFYEQYF; j_gene: TRBJ2-7; abundance: -; d_gene: -; v_gene: TRBV9
CDR3aa: CASSLDIRGYGYTF; j_gene: TRBJ1-2; abundance: few; d_gene: -; v_gene: TRBV7-9
CDR3aa: CSASNRNYETQYF; j_gene: TRBJ2-5; abundance: -; d_gene: -; v_gene: TRBV20-1
CDR3aa: CASRPILRRHSGNTIYF; j_gene: TRBJ1-3; abundance: -; d_gene: -; v_gene: TRBV12-2
CDR3aa: CASSPLGEKLFF; j_gene: TRBJ1-4; abundance: -; d_gene: -; v_gene: TRBV3-1/TRBV3-2
CDR3aa: CASSTLTGNEQFF; j_gene: TRBJ2-1; abundance: -; d_gene: TRBD1; v_gene: TRBV19
CDR3aa: CASSSDRANGYTF; j_gene: TRBJ1-2; abundance: -; d_gene: TRBD1; v_gene: TRBV18
CDR3aa: CASNMGNTEAFF; j_gene: TRBJ1-1; abundance: -; d_gene: -; v_gene: TRBV6-6
CDR3aa: CASSFPPTGEANIQYF; j_gene: TRBJ2-4; abundance: -; d_gene: -; v_gene: TRBV6-5
CDR3aa: CASSDYRGYGYTF; j_gene: TRBJ1-2; abundance: once; d_gene: -; v_gene: TRBV2
CDR3aa: CARPTSPRQGVHEKLFF; j_gene: TRBJ1-4; abundance: -; d_gene: TRBD1; v_gene: TRBV9
CDR3aa: CASSHEGWNEQFF; j_gene: TRBJ2-1; abundance: -; d_gene: -; v_gene: TRBV4-3
CDR3aa: CASSFPHAESEAFF; j_gene: TRBJ1-1; abundance: -; d_gene: -; v_gene: TRBV5-5
CDR3aa: CASSQVGQTLYNEQFF; j_gene: TRBJ2-1; abundance: -; d_gene: -; v_gene: TRBV4-3
CDR3aa: CASSSSGGSNQPQHF; j_gene: TRBJ1-5; abundance: -; d_gene: TRBD1; v_gene: TRBV6-2/TRBV6-3
CDR3aa: CASSPPLAGGSIEQFF; j_gene: TRBJ2-1; abundance: -; d_gene: TRBD2; v_gene: TRBV18
CDR3aa: CASSQGPGAEDEQYF; j_gene: TRBJ2-7; abundance: -; d_gene: -; v_gene: TRBV3-1/TRBV3-2
CDR3aa: CSVVEGFGNQPQHF; j_gene: TRBJ1-5; abundance: -; d_gene: -; v_gene: TRBV29-1
CDR3aa: CASSPGQGGGTEAFF; j_gene: TRBJ1-1; abundance: -; d_gene: TRBD1; v_gene: TRBV5-1
CDR3aa: CASSTPSGLKGDTQYF; j_gene: TRBJ2-3; abundance: once; d_gene: TRBD2; v_gene: TRBV19
CDR3aa: CATATGTGSSYEQYF; j_gene: TRBJ2-7; abundance: -; d_gene: TRBD1; v_gene: TRBV10-3
CDR3aa: CAWSVRASGPQETQYF; j_gene: TRBJ2-5; abundance: -; d_gene: TRBD2; v_gene: TRBV30